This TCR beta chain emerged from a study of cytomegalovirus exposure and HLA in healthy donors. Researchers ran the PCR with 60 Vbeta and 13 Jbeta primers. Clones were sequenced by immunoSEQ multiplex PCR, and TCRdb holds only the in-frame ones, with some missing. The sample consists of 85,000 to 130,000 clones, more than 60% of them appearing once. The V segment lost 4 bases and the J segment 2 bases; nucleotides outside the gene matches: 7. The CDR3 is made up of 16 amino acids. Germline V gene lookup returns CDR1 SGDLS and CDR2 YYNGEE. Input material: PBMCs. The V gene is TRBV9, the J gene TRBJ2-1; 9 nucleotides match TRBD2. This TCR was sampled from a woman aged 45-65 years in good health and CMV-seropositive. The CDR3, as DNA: TGTGCCAGCAGCATCCAGCGGGGGGCCGCCTACAATGAGCAGTTCTTC. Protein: CASSIQRGAAYNEQFF.